One sample yielded the 9 T cell receptor beta chains listed below, sequenced in a study of shared clonotypes between healthy human individuals. Data came from immunoSEQ multiplex PCR; TCRdb stores just in-frame clones and leaves some out. Of about 700,000 clones in the sample, under 95% were seen once. It was CD45RO-negative cells, positively selected for CCR7, that made up naive CD8 cells, with terminally differentiated effector memory CD45RA+ cells excluded. Sequencing input: naive CD8+ T cells sorted from blood. These receptors originate from a man under 40 in good health.

Points on this clone: An end of the junction does not agree with germline; a read error may underlie this. The chain combines TRBV4-2 with TRBJ2-1; 8 bases fit TRBD2. The CDR3 loop spans 16 amino acids. Germline V gene data show CDR1 as LGHNA and CDR2 as YNFKEQ. The CDR3 DNA sequence: TGTGCCAGCAGCCAAGAGGAAGGACTAGCCTACGATGAGCAGTTCTTC. Its translation is CASSQEEGLAYDEQFF.

This chain connects TRBV2 to TRBJ1-5, with unresolved D. Germline V gene sequence: CDR1 SNHLY, CDR2 FYNNEI. Trimming shortened V by 8 bases and J by 5 bases, and 22 bases separated the two germline ends. This CDR3 is built from 16 residues. CDR3 residues: CASGPVSLDIDQPQHF. Here the CDR3 DNA reads TGTGCCAGCGGACCGGTATCGTTAGATATAGATCAGCCCCAGCATTTT.

V and J are TRBV7-9 and TRBJ1-4, with D possibly being TRBD1 (6 bases). CDR1 and CDR2 (germline): SEHNR, FQNEAQ (reference sequence). The CDR3 contains 18 residues. V lost 5 bases, J lost 0 bases, and 19 bases lay in between. CDR3 nucleotides: TGTGCCAGCAGCCCCCGGGACACGAATTTAGCAACTAATGAAAAACTGTTTTTT. Its protein is CASSPRDTNLATNEKLFF. Complete variable domain (other parts from reference TRBV7-9 and TRBJ1-4): DTGVSQNPRHKITKRGQNVTFRCDPISEHNRLYWYRQTLGQGPEFLTYFQNEAQLEKSRLLSDRFSAERPKGSFSTLEIQRTEQGDSAMYLCASSPRDTNLATNEKLFFGSGTQLSVL.

The CDR3 DNA reads TGTGCAAGTCGCTTGAGGGTTTCAGGCCCCTTTGGGGCCAACGTCCTGACTTTC. As protein: CASRLRVSGPFGANVLTF. The rearrangement joins TRBV12-2 to TRBJ2-6; the table's D call TRBD2 went unverified against the DNA. TRBV12-2 is flagged as a pseudogene. CDR3 length: 18 amino acids.

The chain links TRBV7-9 to TRBJ1-1; D gene unclear. V lost 7 bases, J lost 0 bases, and 9 bases lay in between. The CDR3 loop spans 13 amino acids. Germline V gene data show CDR1 as SEHNR and CDR2 as FQNEAQ (reference sequence). The CDR3 DNA reads TGTGCCAGCATTCGGGAGATGAACACTGAAGCTTTCTTT. Translating gives CASIREMNTEAFF.

This clone was picked up many times. The chain recombines TRBV5-8 with TRBJ2-1; TRBD2 agrees at 10 bases. J gave up 0 bases and V 0 bases, and 3 bases lay outside the gene matches. The germline gives CDR1 SGHTS, CDR2 YDEGEE. This CDR3 is built from 17 residues. The CDR3 loop reads CASSLGLAGVSYNEQFF. In DNA, the CDR3 is TGTGCCAGCAGCTTGGGGCTAGCGGGGGTCTCCTACAATGAGCAGTTCTTC.

The chain uses TRBV5-5 and TRBJ2-7; D perhaps matches TRBD1 (6 bases). The CDR3 loop spans 14 amino acids. Per the germline V gene, CDR1 is SGHKS and CDR2 is YYEKEE (reference sequence). V lost 4 bases to trimming and J lost 6 bases, with 17 bases between them. CDR3 in amino acids: CASSPTYRVLEQYF. The CDR3 bases are TGTGCCAGCAGCCCCACGTACAGGGTCCTCGAGCAGTACTTC.

The gene calls are TRBV27 and TRBJ2-1, with 14 bases identical to TRBD2. Trimming at V came to 5 bases and at J to 0 bases, leaving 6 bases not matched to a gene. The CDR3 extends over 18 amino acids. Germline-derived CDR1 and CDR2 are MNHEY and SMNVEV (reference sequence). The CDR3 region has the DNA TGTGCCAGCAGTACGGGACTAGCGGGGGCCCGCTCCTACAATGAGCAGTTCTTC. Translating gives CASSTGLAGARSYNEQFF.

V gene TRBV7-2 combines with J gene TRBJ2-5; D unclear. In germline, CDR1 is SGHTA, CDR2 FQGNSA. Deletions cut 6 bases from V and 0 bases from J, with 8 bases between. This CDR3 is built from 13 residues. CDR3 nucleotide sequence: TGTGCCAGCAGTCTCATTGACCAAGAGACCCAGTACTTC. As protein: CASSLIDQETQYF.